The 7 T cell receptor beta chains given below trace back to one sample, sequenced in a study of T cell repertoires in cytomegalovirus infection. TCRdb used MiXCR to reprocess the reads, holding one entry per CDR3 protein. The profile shows fewer than 350,000 distinct CDR3 sequences, about 17% of them singletons. Sequenced sample: PBMCs. These receptors originate from a human donor in good health (CMV status not recorded). Some clones in this sample may be carry-over from other donors' samples.

This clonotype was recorded at least ten times. The V gene is TRBV11-2, the J gene TRBJ2-1, with 8 bases matching TRBD2. The V gene end was trimmed by 0 bases and the J gene end by 10 bases; junction bases not matched to a gene: 14. This CDR3 contains 17 residues. The germline V gene encodes CDR1 SGHAT and CDR2 FQNNGV. The CDR3 spells CASSLDFPGGPEEEQFF. The CDR3 region has the DNA TGTGCCAGCAGCTTAGACTTTCCGGGGGGGCCAGAGGAAGAGCAGTTCTTC.

This sequence joins TRBV20-1 and TRBJ1-1; a weak D match, TRBD1 (6 bases). Trimming pared 5 bases from V and 1 base from J, leaving 11 bases between. This CDR3 is built from 13 residues. Germline V gene sequence: CDR1 DFQATT, CDR2 SNEGSKA (reference sequence). CDR3 loop: CSAGDISNTEAFF. The CDR3 DNA reads as TGCAGTGCTGGGGACATATCGAACACTGAAGCTTTCTTT.

This clonotype was counted only a few times. The V and J genes are TRBV20-1 and TRBJ2-7; 8 positions match TRBD1. Germline lookup yields CDR1 DFQATT and CDR2 SNEGSKA (reference sequence). The CDR3 is made up of 17 amino acids. V dropped 2 bases and J dropped 0; count of bases not matched to a gene: 12. The CDR3 protein is CSARPYGQGRSSYEQYF. The CDR3 nucleotides read TGCAGTGCTAGACCCTATGGACAGGGAAGGAGCTCCTACGAGCAGTACTTC.

The sample holds many counts of this clonotype. The V and J genes are TRBV12-3 or TRBV12-4 and TRBJ1-1, with a tentative D call TRBD1 (5 bases). The CDR3 has 12 amino acids. The V gene lost 1 base and the J gene lost 8 bases, with 8 bases spanning the gap. The CDR3 loop reads CASSLVGTEAFF. The CDR3 bases are TGTGCCAGCAGTTTAGTCGGGACCGAAGCTTTCTTT.

This clonotype has just a few counts. The V gene is TRBV27, the J gene TRBJ2-7; the match to TRBD1 covers 10 bases. Unmatched junction bases numbered 5, after V lost 6 bases and J lost 6 bases. The CDR3 contains 13 residues. The germline V gene has CDR1 MNHEY and CDR2 SMNVEV (reference sequence). In DNA form, the CDR3 reads TGTGCCAGCAGAACGACAGGGGGCGGCGAGCAGTACTTC. This sequence encodes CASRTTGGGEQYF.

This clonotype was seen a few times. The rearrangement uses TRBV4-3 and TRBJ2-2; D tentatively reads TRBD1 or TRBD2 (6 bases each). Trimming left V 1 base short and J 6 bases short, with 9 bases between. The CDR3 extends over 14 amino acids. Looked up from germline, CDR1 is LGHNA and CDR2 is YSLEER. As DNA, the CDR3 is TGCGCCAGCAGCCAAGGGGGGGCCGCCGGGGAGCTGTTTTTT. It is translated as CASSQGGAAGELFF.

CDR3 loop: CASNRVAGRNEQYF. CDR3 coding DNA: TGTGCCAGCAACAGGGTGGCAGGGAGAAACGAGCAGTACTTC. The J gene is TRBJ2-7, the V gene TRBV28; possible D gene TRBD1, 6 bases. Germline CDR1 reads MDHEN; CDR2 reads SYDVKM. The CDR3 sequence is 14 residues long. Between the trimmed V and J ends, which lost 7 bases and 5 bases, there was a span of 18 bases. Complete variable domain (other parts from reference TRBV28 and TRBJ2-7): DVKVTQSSRYLVKRTGEKVFLECVQDMDHENMFWYRQDPGLGLRLIYFSYDVKMKEKGDIPEGYSVSREKKERFSLILESASTNQTSMYLCASNRVAGRNEQYFGPGTRLTVT.